This note documents a single T cell receptor beta chain sequence. Naive CD8+ T cells had a CD45RO-CCR7+CD27+CD95- phenotype. This specimen belongs to a study of CXCR3-negative and CXCR3-positive naive CD8 T cells. 5' RACE that incorporated UMI labels was used to prepare the TRB cDNA libraries. TCRdb re-called the 5' RACE reads; one entry per CDR3 protein, DNA not given. The data include 130,000 or so distinct CDR3 sequences; the top ten clones carry less than 0.3%. CDR1 and CDR2 (germline): WNHNN, SYGVQD (reference sequence). The CDR3 has 12 amino acids. The V gene is TRBV10-1, the J gene TRBJ2-7; lacking DNA, the TRBD2 call made by TCRdb goes unchecked. The sequenced material came from naive CXCR3- CD8+ T cells from blood. Subset reported: CD45RO-CCR7+CD27+CD95- naive CD8+ T cells lacking CXCR3 (TNR3-). The receptor was derived from a human donor in good health. Some clones in this sample may be carry-over from other donors' samples. The CDR3 loop reads CASSESASGQYF.